This T cell receptor beta chain originates from a study of T-cell reconstitution after alpha-beta-depleted transplantation in children. Study-level findings and limits: Once a year had passed after transplant, T-cell counts and diversity came mostly from newly produced T cells. Several hundred expanded graft clones reportedly were the source of alpha-beta T cells about two months after transplant. Day-60 TCRbeta diversity that was high in some patients was derived from surviving recipient T cells and thymic progenitors.

There are a few counts of this clonotype. Its antigen is still unknown. Unique molecular identifiers were incorporated during preparation of the TCRbeta library. A single record per CDR3 protein comes from TCRdb applying MiXCR to the PCR reads. Of about 400,000 distinct CDR3 sequences in the sample, around 15% were seen once. Sequenced here: PBMCs, mostly from graft donor cells, sampled 360 days after TCRalphabeta/CD19-depleted stem cell transplant. The clonotype comes from a boy younger than two who had a stem cell transplant for Wiskott-Aldrich syndrome, so the T cells may come from the graft donor.

CDR3 bases: TGTGCCAGCAGCTTTTTGGTGGGAGTTAACGAGCAGTACTTC. Encoded protein: CASSFLVGVNEQYF. The chain recombines TRBV7-9 with TRBJ2-7; D possibly corresponds to TRBD2 (5 bases). The CDR3 contains 14 residues. V lost 3 bases and J lost 5, with 14 bases in between. Germline V lookup: CDR1 SEHNR, CDR2 FQNEAQ (reference sequence).